This T cell receptor beta chain was recorded in a study of CD8 T cells in ankylosing spondylitis. Overall study findings and caveats: Apparently characteristic of ankylosing spondylitis blood was a TCR beta motif (about eight highly homologous variants). As reported, disease-linked clones showed significant enrichment in matched ankylosing spondylitis synovial fluid.

This clonotype was seen a handful of times. Antigen: not known. Making the TCR beta libraries involved quantitative 5'-RACE with molecular barcodes. TCRdb ran MiXCR on the 5' RACE reads and lists one entry per CDR3 protein. This table has approximately 540,000 distinct CDR3 sequences, approximately 11% appearing once. This CDR3 has 16 amino acids. Trimming cost V 0 bases and J 2 bases; bases outside gene matches: 6. Germline V gene data show CDR1 as SGHTA and CDR2 as FQGNSA. J is TRBJ1-1 and V is TRBV7-2; the match to TRBD1 covers 7 bases. Material: blood, either unsorted or a sorted T cell fraction (not recorded which). The sequence derives from a male donor with ankylosing spondylitis. CDR3 sequence reads: CASSLARRGLNTEAFF. The CDR3 nucleotides read TGTGCCAGCAGCTTAGCGAGAAGGGGGCTCAACACTGAAGCTTTCTTT.